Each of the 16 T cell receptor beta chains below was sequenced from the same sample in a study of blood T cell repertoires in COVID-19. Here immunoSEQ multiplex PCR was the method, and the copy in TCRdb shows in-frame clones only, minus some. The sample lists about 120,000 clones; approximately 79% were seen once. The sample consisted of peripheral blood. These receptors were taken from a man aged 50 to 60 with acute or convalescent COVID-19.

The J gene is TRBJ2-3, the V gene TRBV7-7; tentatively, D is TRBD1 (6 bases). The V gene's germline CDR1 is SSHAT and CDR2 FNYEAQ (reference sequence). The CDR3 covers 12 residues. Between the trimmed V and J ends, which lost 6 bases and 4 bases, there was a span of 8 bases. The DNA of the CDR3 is TGTGCCAGCAGTCCAGGGGCAGATACGCAGTATTTT. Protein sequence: CASSPGADTQYF.

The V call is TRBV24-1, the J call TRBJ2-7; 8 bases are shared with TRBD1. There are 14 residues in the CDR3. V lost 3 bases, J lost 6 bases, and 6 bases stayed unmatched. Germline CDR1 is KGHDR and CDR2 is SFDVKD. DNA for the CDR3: TGTGCCACCAGTGATCACGGACAGGGCGGCGAGCAGTACTTC. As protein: CATSDHGQGGEQYF.

The CDR3 here is CSVDRQGRYGYTF. The DNA of the CDR3 is TGCAGCGTTGATAGACAGGGCCGCTATGGCTACACCTTC. The chain recombines TRBV29-1 with TRBJ1-2; 7 bases map to TRBD1. CDR1 SQVTM and CDR2 ANQGSEA come from the germline V gene. Trimming cost V 3 bases and J 4 bases; bases outside gene matches: 5. The CDR3 contains 13 residues.

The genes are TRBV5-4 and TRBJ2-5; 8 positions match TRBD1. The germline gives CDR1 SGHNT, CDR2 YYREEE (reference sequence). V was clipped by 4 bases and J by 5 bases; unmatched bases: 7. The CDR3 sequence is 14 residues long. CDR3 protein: CASSPGGLRETQYF. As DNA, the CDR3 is TGTGCCAGCAGCCCAGGGGGCCTGCGCGAGACCCAGTACTTC.

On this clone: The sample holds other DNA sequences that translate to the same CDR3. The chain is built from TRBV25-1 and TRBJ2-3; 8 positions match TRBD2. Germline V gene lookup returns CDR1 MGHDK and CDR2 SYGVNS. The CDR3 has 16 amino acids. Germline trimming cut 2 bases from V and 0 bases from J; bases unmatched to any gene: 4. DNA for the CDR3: TGTGCCAGCAGTGAAGGACTAGCTCTTAGCACAGATACGCAGTATTTT. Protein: CASSEGLALSTDTQYF. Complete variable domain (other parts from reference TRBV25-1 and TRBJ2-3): EADIYQTPRYLVIGTGKKITLECSQTMGHDKMYWYQQDPGMELHLIHYSYGVNSTEKGDLSSESTVSRIRTEHFPLTLESARPSHTSQYLCASSEGLALSTDTQYFGPGTRLTVL.

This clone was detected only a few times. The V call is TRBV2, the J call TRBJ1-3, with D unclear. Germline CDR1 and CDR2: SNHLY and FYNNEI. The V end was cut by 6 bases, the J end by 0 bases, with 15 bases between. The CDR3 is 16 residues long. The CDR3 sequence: CASRQLSLISGNTIYF. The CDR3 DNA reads TGTGCCAGCAGACAGCTTTCTCTAATCTCTGGAAACACCATATATTTT.

The CDR3 sequence: CASSFWPQRQETQYF. DNA for the CDR3: TGTGCCAGCAGCTTCTGGCCCCAGCGGCAAGAGACCCAGTACTTC. The rearrangement joins TRBV5-8 to TRBJ2-5; tentatively, D is TRBD2 (5 bases). From germline, CDR1 is SGHTS and CDR2 YDEGEE. Trimming took 2 bases from V and 2 from J, leaving 13 bases between them. CDR3 length: 15 residues.

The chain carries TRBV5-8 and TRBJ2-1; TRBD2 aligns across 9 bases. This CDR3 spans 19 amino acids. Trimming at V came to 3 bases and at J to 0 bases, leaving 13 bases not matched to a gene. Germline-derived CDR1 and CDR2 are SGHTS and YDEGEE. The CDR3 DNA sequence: TGTGCCAGCAGCTCTCCAACCATCTATAGCGGGAGCTCCTACAATGAGCAGTTCTTC. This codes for CASSSPTIYSGSSYNEQFF.

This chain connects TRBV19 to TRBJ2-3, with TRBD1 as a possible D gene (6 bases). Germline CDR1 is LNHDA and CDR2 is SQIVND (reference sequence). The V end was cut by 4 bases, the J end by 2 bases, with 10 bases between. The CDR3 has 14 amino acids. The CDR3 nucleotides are TGTGCCAGTAGTAGAGGGGGTTTCACAGATACGCAGTATTTT. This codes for CASSRGGFTDTQYF.

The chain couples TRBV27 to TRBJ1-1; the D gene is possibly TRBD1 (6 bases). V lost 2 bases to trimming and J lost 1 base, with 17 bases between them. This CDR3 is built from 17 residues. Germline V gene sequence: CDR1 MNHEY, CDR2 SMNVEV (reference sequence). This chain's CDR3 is CASSLMGRGAWNTEAFF. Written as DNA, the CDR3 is TGTGCCAGCAGTTTAATGGGCAGGGGCGCTTGGAACACTGAAGCTTTCTTT.

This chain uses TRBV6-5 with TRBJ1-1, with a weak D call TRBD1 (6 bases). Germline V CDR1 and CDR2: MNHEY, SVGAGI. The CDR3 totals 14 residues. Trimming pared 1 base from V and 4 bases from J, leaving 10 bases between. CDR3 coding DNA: TGTGCCAGCAGTTACTTGGACAGCGGCACTGAAGCTTTCTTT. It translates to CASSYLDSGTEAFF.

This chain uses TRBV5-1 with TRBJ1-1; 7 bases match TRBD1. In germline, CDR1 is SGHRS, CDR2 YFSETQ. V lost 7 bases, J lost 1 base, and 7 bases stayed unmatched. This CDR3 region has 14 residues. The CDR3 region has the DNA TGCGCCAGCTCAGGACAGGAGACGAACACTGAAGCTTTCTTT. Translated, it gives CASSGQETNTEAFF.

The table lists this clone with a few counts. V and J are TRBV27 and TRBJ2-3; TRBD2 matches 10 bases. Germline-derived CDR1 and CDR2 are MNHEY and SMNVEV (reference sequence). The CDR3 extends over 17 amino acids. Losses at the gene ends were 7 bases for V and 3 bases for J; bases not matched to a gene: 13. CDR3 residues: CASNGRRSGRVTDTQYF. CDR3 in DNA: TGTGCCAGCAATGGACGAAGGAGCGGGAGGGTGACAGATACGCAGTATTTT.

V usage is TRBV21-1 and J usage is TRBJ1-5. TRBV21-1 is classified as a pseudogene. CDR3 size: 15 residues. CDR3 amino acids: CASSKGRYSNQPQHF. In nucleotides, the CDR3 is TGTGCCAGCAGCAAGGGGAGATATAGCAATCAGCCCCAGCATTTT.

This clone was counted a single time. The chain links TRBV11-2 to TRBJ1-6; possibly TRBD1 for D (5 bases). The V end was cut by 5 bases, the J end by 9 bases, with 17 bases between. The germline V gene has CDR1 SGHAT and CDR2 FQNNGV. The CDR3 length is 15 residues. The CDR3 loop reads CASSPSEVGGSPLHF. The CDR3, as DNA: TGTGCCAGCAGCCCTAGCGAGGTTGGGGGTTCACCCCTCCACTTT.

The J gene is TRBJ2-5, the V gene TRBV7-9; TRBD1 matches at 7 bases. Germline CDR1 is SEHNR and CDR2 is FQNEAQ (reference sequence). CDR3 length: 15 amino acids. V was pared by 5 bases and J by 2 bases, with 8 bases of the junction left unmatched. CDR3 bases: TGTGCCAGCAGCATGCTGACAGGGTCGCAAGAGACCCAGTACTTC. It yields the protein CASSMLTGSQETQYF.